This entry lists 11 T cell receptor beta chains sequenced from one sample in a study of OX40 agonist ivuxolimab in advanced cancers. This table comes from immunoSEQ multiplex PCR, and its TCRdb copy is limited to in-frame clones, with some not included. This table holds some 74,000 clones, less than 95% found once. The specimen was CD4+ or CD8+ T cells sorted from blood, collected in a trial of the OX40 agonist ivuxolimab. Every receptor here comes from an adult with an advanced solid tumor such as melanoma, head and neck, liver or kidney cancer.

The V gene is TRBV11-3, the J gene TRBJ2-1; 7 bases agree with TRBD2. The CDR3 extends over 14 amino acids. The V gene end was trimmed by 3 bases and the J gene end by 6 bases; junction bases not matched to a gene: 5. Germline V lookup: CDR1 SGHNT, CDR2 YENEEA. The CDR3 sequence: CASSFGLDRNEQFF. CDR3 DNA sequence: TGTGCCAGCAGCTTTGGACTAGACCGCAATGAGCAGTTCTTC.

The sample holds a few counts of this clone. The chain has TRBV20-1 and TRBJ1-2; perhaps TRBD1 as D (6 bases). The CDR3 covers 11 residues. The V gene's germline CDR1 is DFQATT and CDR2 SNEGSKA (reference sequence). The ends were cut back, 6 bases at V and 6 bases at J, with 11 bases in the middle. CDR3 region: CSADGQHGYTF. CDR3 nucleotides: TGCAGTGCGGACGGACAGCATGGCTACACCTTC.

V gene TRBV2 combines with J gene TRBJ1-1, with 8 nucleotides matching TRBD1. V gave up 4 bases and J gave up 6 bases; unmatched junction bases: 7. Germline V gene lookup returns CDR1 SNHLY and CDR2 FYNNEI. The CDR3 has 14 residues. The CDR3 DNA follows: TGTGCCAGCAGTGCCCTTTCAGGGGGCCCTGAAGCTTTCTTT. Translation: CASSALSGGPEAFF.

CDR3 DNA sequence: TGTGCCAGTAGTGCGACAGGGGCCAACAACTATGGCTACACCTTC. It encodes CASSATGANNYGYTF. The chain couples TRBV19 to TRBJ1-2; 8 bases line up with TRBD1. The CDR3 has 15 residues. Trimming at V came to 5 bases and at J to 2 bases, leaving 7 bases not matched to a gene. Looked up from germline, CDR1 is LNHDA and CDR2 is SQIVND (reference sequence).

The chain has TRBV5-1 and TRBJ1-1; D is unresolved. The CDR3 extends over 14 amino acids. The germline gives CDR1 SGHRS, CDR2 YFSETQ. Trimming shortened V by 4 bases and J by 5 bases, and 15 bases separated the two germline ends. This CDR3 reads CASSPVGRATEAFF. DNA for the CDR3: TGCGCCAGCAGCCCTGTGGGAAGAGCAACTGAAGCTTTCTTT.

This sequence joins TRBV30 and TRBJ2-7; 7 bases are a match to TRBD1. The germline gives CDR1 GTSNPN, CDR2 SVGIG (reference sequence). V lost 2 bases and J lost 0; bases outside the gene matches: 22. The length of the CDR3 is 20 residues. CDR3: CAWSPLGQETPFRSSYEQYF. The CDR3, as DNA: TGTGCCTGGAGTCCACTTGGACAGGAGACCCCTTTTCGAAGCTCCTACGAGCAGTACTTC.

This chain uses TRBV6-1 with TRBJ1-2; TRBD1 might be the D (5 bases). Trimming left V 5 bases short and J 3 bases short, with 16 bases between. Germline-derived CDR1 and CDR2 are MNHNS and SASEGT. The CDR3 extends over 15 amino acids. CDR3 residues: CASSSPRRGDYGYTF. In DNA form, the CDR3 reads TGTGCCAGCAGTTCCCCCCGCCGGGGGGACTATGGCTACACCTTC.

This chain joins TRBV27 and TRBJ2-7, with D hard to call. V shed 6 bases and J shed 7 bases, with 19 bases lying between them. The CDR3 runs 14 residues. Germline CDR1 reads MNHEY; CDR2 reads SMNVEV (reference sequence). CDR3: CASRPGRVLGEQYF. In DNA form, the CDR3 reads TGTGCCAGCAGACCCGGAAGGGTTTTGGGGGAGCAGTACTTC.

The chain joins TRBV6-5 to TRBJ2-4; 7 bases fit TRBD1. The CDR3 runs to 15 residues. CDR1 and CDR2 from the germline V gene are MNHEY and SVGAGI. Germline trimming cut 2 bases from V and 3 bases from J; bases unmatched to any gene: 4. The CDR3 nucleotides are TGTGCCAGCAGTTACGAGGGGGCGATCAAAAACATTCAGTACTTC. Its protein product is CASSYEGAIKNIQYF.

The chain combines TRBV5-6 with TRBJ2-3, with a possible D match to TRBD1 (5 bases). There are 12 residues in the CDR3. Germline V CDR1 and CDR2: SGHDT, YYEEEE. V lost 5 bases and J lost 6, with 10 bases in between. Written as DNA, the CDR3 is TGTGCCAGCAGTTCGACAGCGGATACGCAGTATTTT. Translating gives CASSSTADTQYF. The variable domain in full, completed from reference TRBV5-6 and TRBJ2-3, reads DAGVTQSPTHLIKTRGQQVTLRCSPKSGHDTVSWYQQALGQGPQFIFQYYEEEERQRGNFPDRFSGHQFPNYSSELNVNALLLGDSALYLCASSSTADTQYFGPGTRLTVL.

Only a few counts were recorded for this clone. The V and J genes are TRBV11-1 and TRBJ2-5, with D possibly matching TRBD1 (6 bases). This CDR3 has 16 amino acids. From germline, CDR1 is SGHAT and CDR2 FQDESV (reference sequence). Trimming stripped 1 base from V and 5 bases from J, with 17 bases between. The CDR3 nucleotides read TGTGCCAGCAGCTTAGTCGGGGAAGGGGGAAAGGAGACCCAGTACTTC. Protein: CASSLVGEGGKETQYF.